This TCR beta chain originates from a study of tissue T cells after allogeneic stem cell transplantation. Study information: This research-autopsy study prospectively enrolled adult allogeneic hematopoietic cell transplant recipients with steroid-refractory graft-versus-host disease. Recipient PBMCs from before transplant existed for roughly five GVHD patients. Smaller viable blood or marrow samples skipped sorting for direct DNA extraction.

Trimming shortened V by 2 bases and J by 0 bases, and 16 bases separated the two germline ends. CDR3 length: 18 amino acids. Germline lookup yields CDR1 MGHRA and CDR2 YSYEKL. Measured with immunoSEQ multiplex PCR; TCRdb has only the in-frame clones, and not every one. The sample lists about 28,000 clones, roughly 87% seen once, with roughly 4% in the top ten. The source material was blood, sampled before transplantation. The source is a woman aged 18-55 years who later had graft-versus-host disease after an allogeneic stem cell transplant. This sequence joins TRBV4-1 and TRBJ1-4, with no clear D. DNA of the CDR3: TGCGCCAGCAGCCAAAGATATATCTCTTCTGCAACTAATGAAAAACTGTTTTTT. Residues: CASSQRYISSATNEKLFF.